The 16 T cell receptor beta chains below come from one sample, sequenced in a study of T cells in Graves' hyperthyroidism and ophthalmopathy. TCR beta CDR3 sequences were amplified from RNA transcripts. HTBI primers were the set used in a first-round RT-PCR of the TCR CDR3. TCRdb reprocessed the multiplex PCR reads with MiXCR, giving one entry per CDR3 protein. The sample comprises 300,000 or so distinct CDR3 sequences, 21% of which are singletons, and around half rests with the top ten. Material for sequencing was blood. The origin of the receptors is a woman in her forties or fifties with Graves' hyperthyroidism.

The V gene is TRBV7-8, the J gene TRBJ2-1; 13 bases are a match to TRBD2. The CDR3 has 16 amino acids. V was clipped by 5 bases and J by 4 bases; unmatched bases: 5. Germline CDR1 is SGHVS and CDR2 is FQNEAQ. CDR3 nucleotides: TGTGCCAGCAGCCTCCGACTAGCGGGAGGATACAATGAGCAGTTCTTC. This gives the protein CASSLRLAGGYNEQFF.

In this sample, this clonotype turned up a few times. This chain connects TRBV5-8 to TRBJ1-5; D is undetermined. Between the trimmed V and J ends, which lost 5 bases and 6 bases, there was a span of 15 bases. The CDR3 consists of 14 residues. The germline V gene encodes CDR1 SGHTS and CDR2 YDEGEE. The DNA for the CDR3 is TGTGCCAGCAGTAAGAGAGCCGGAGGTCAGCCCCAGCATTTT. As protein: CASSKRAGGQPQHF.

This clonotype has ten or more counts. As DNA, the CDR3 is TGTGCCAGCAGCTTAGAATCTCTAGCGGGTGCGAGCTCCTACAATGAGCAGTTCTTC. Its translation: CASSLESLAGASSYNEQFF. The genes are TRBV7-2 and TRBJ2-1, with 8 bases matching TRBD2. Unmatched junction bases numbered 11, after V lost 1 base and J lost 0 bases. CDR1 SGHTA and CDR2 FQGNSA come from the germline V gene. This CDR3 has 19 residues.

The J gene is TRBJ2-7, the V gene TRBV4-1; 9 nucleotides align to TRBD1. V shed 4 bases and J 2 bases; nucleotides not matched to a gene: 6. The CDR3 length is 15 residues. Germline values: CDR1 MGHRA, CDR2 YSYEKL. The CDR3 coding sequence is TGCGCCAGCAGCCGGGGACAGGGACCCACCTACGAGCAGTACTTC. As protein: CASSRGQGPTYEQYF.

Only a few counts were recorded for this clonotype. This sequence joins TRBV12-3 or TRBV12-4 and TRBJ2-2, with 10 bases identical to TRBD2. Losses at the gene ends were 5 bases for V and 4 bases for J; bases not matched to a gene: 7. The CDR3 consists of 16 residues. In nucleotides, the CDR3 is TGTGCCAGCAGTCCCACAGCGGGAGGGCTCACCGGGGAGCTGTTTTTT. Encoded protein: CASSPTAGGLTGELFF.

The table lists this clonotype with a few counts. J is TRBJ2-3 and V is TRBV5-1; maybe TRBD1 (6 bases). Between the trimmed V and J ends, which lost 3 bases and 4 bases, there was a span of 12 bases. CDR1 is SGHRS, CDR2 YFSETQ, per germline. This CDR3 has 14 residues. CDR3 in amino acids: CASSYRETADTQYF. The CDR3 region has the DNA TGCGCCAGCAGCTACAGGGAAACAGCAGATACGCAGTATTTT.

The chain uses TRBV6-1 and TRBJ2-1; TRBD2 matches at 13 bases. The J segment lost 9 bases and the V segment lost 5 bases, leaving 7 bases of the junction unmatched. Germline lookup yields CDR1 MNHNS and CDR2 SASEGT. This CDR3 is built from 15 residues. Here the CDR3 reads CASSFTGLAGFEQFF. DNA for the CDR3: TGTGCCAGCAGTTTCACGGGACTAGCGGGGTTTGAGCAGTTCTTC.

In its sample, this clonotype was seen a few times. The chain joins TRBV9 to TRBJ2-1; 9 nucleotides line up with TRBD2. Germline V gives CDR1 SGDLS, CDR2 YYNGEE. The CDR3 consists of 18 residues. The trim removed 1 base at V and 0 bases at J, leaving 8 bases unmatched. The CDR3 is CASSVQGGGASSYNEQFF. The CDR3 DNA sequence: TGTGCCAGCAGCGTACAGGGCGGGGGGGCTAGCTCCTACAATGAGCAGTTCTTC.

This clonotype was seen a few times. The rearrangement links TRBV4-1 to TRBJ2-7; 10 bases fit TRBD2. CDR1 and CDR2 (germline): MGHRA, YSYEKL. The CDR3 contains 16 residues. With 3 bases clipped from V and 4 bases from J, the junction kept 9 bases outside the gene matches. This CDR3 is CASSQGPGLANYEQYF. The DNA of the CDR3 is TGCGCCAGCAGCCAGGGCCCGGGACTAGCGAATTACGAGCAGTACTTC.

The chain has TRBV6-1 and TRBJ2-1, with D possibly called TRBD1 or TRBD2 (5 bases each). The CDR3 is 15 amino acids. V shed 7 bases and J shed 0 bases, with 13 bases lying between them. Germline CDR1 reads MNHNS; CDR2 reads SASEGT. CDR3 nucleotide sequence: TGTGCCAGCAACGACAAGGGGAGCTCCTACAATGAGCAGTTCTTC. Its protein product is CASNDKGSSYNEQFF.

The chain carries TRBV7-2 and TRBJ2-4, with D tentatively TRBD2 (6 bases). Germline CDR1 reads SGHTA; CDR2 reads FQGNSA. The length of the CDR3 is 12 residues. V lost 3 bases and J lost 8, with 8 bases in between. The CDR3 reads CASSFGGDIQYF. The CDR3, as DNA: TGTGCCAGCAGCTTCGGGGGTGACATTCAGTACTTC.

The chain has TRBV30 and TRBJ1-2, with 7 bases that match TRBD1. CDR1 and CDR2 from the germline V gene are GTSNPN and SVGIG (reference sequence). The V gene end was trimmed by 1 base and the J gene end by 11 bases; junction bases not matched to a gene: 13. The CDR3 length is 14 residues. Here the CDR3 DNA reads TGTGCCTGGAGTGGTGTTGGGACAGTGCAAGGGTACACCTTC. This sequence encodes CAWSGVGTVQGYTF.

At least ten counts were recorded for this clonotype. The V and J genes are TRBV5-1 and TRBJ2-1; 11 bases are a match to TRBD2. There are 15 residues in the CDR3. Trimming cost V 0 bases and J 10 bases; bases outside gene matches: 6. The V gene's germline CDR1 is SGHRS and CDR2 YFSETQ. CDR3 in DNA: TGCGCCAGCAGCTTGGTCGGGACTAGCGGAACGGAGCAGTTCTTC. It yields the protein CASSLVGTSGTEQFF.

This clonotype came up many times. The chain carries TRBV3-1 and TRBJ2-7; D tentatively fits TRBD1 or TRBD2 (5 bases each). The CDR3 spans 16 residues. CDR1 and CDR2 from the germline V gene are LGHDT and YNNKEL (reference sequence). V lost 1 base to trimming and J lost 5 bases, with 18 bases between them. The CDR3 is CASSQVGVGGLHEQYF. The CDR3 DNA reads TGTGCCAGCAGCCAAGTCGGAGTTGGGGGTCTCCACGAGCAGTACTTC.

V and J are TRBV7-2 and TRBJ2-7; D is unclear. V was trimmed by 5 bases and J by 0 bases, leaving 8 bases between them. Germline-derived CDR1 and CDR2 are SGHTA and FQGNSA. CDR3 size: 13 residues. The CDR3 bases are TGTGCCAGCAGCCCCCCACACTCCTACGAGCAGTACTTC. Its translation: CASSPPHSYEQYF.

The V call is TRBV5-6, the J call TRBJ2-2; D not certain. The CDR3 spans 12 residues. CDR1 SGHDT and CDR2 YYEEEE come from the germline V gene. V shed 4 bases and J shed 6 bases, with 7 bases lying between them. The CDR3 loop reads CASSAIAGELFF. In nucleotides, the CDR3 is TGTGCCAGCAGCGCCATCGCCGGGGAGCTGTTTTTT.